The entry below describes one TCR beta chain. The assay was immunoSEQ multiplex PCR, and TCRdb's table has in-frame clones only and misses some. The table records around 60,000 clones, over 85% of them present only once. The data belong to a study of T cell changes during pregnancy in multiple sclerosis. Germline V lookup: CDR1 SGHVS, CDR2 FNYEAQ. CDR3 length equals 14 residues. Trimming stripped 4 bases from V and 0 bases from J, with 8 bases between. This chain uses TRBV7-6 with TRBJ2-3, with D maybe TRBD2 (6 bases). Source: CD4+ T cells from peripheral blood mononuclear cells, taken before pregnancy. This TCR was sampled from a female donor with multiple sclerosis, enrolled in a pregnancy study. In DNA form, the CDR3 reads TGTGCCAGCAGCTATAGCGGTAGCACAGATACGCAGTATTTT. Amino acids: CASSYSGSTDTQYF.